This T cell receptor beta chain comes out of a study of response to subunit inactivated influenza vaccine (dated by TCRdb to 2016 to 2019). Some background on the complete study: Deep quantitative T cell receptor repertoire profiling was used in the study to track responses to a trivalent subunit inactivated influenza vaccine.

Receptor libraries were prepared by RT-PCR. Sequencing relied on an Illumina HiSeq 2500. TCRdb reran the public reads through fastp at Q25 and MiXCR, keeping productive beta chains. Merged by CDR3 protein, the rows form single entries marked with the most common genes and DNA. For this sample the table gives about 650,000 distinct CDR3 sequences, of which about a sixth were detected only once. Clones ranked in the top ten supply 9.5% to 13% of the sample. This clonotype was seen repeatedly, ten times or more. The target of this receptor is not known. No clone much larger than this one lies a single base away; base qualities are absent. On the study overall, not on this receptor specifically: The authors suggested that each seasonal influenza vaccination may recruit only a limited number of new T cells.

Between the V and J ends, shortened by 1 base and 5 bases respectively, the junction contains 6 bases. The germline V gene specifies SGDLS as CDR1 and YYNGEE as CDR2. The CDR3, cysteine through phenylalanine, is 12 amino acids long. The DNA shown is the 36-base CDR3, in frame from base 1. The chain is made from TRBV9 and TRBJ2-5; 6 matching bases give a weak D call of TRBD1. This receptor was taken from a man between 50 and 59 years old who received an inactivated influenza vaccine. Donor details come from another sample of the same person, matched by shared clones. The starting material was PBMCs from blood, obtained 11 to 12 days after vaccination. The DNA is as follows: TGTGCCAGCAGCGTACAGGGGGAGACCCAGTACTTC. Its product reads: CASSVQGETQYF.